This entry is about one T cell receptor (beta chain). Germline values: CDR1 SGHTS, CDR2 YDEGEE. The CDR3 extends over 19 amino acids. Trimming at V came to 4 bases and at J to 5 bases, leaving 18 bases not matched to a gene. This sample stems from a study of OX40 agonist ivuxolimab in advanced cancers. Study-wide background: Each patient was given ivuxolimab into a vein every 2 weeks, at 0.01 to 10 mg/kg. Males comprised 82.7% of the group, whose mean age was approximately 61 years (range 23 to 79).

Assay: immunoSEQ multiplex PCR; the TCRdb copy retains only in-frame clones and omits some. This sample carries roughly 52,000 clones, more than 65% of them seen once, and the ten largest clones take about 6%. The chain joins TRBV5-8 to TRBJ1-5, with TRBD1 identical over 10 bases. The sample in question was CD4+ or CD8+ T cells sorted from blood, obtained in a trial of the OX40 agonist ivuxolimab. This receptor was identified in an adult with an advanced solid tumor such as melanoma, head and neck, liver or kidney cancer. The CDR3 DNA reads TGTGCCAGCAGCGCCGGGACAGGGGTTCCGAGGGTCGGTGATCAGCCCCAGCATTTT. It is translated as CASSAGTGVPRVGDQPQHF.